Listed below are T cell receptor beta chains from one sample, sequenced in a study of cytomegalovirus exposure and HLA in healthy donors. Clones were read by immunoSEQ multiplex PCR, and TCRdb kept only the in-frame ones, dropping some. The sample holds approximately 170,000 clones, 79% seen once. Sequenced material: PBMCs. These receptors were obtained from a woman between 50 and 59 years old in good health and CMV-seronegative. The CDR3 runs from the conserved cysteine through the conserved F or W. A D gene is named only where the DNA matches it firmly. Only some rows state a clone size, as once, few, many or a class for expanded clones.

DNA: TGTGCCAGCACCAAGGACAGGACCTACGAGCAGTACTTC
CDR3: CASTKDRTYEQYF
D: TRBD1
size: NA
V: TRBV2
J: TRBJ2-7

DNA: TGTGCCAGCAGTTTATCGGGGAGGGTGGCTGAAGCTTTCTTT
CDR3: CASSLSGRVAEAFF
D: NA
size: NA
V: TRBV27
J: TRBJ1-1

DNA: TGTGCCAGCAGCGCAGGGGTCGTGACTGAAGCTTTCTTT
CDR3: CASSAGVVTEAFF
D: NA
size: NA
V: TRBV9
J: TRBJ1-1

DNA: TGTGCCAGCAGTTTTCGGGGACAGGGTAATTCACCCCTCCACTTT
CDR3: CASSFRGQGNSPLHF
D: TRBD1
size: NA
V: TRBV28
J: TRBJ1-6

DNA: TGTGCCAGCAGCTCCCCTTTCGCGAACACCGGGGAGCTGTTTTTT
CDR3: CASSSPFANTGELFF
D: NA
size: NA
V: TRBV7-2
J: TRBJ2-2

DNA: TGTGCCAGCAGCGTAGGAGAGTTGAACACTGAAGCTTTCTTT
CDR3: CASSVGELNTEAFF
D: NA
size: NA
V: TRBV9
J: TRBJ1-1

DNA: TGTGCCAGTAGTCCGACGGGACAGTCATACAATGAGCAGTTCTTC
CDR3: CASSPTGQSYNEQFF
D: TRBD1
size: NA
V: TRBV19
J: TRBJ2-1

DNA: TGTGCCACCTGGGGGGTCGAAACCCATTCCTACGAGCAGTACTTC
CDR3: CATWGVETHSYEQYF
D: NA
size: NA
V: TRBV6-1
J: TRBJ2-7

DNA: TGCGCCAGCAGCCAAGATTTCGGGGGGGGAGCAAATGAGCAGTTCTTC
CDR3: CASSQDFGGGANEQFF
D: TRBD2
size: NA
V: TRBV4-3
J: TRBJ2-1

DNA: TGTGCCAGCAGCGTGCGCGAGCGGGAAAGCGACAATGAGCAGTTCTTC
CDR3: CASSVRERESDNEQFF
D: TRBD2
size: NA
V: TRBV7-9
J: TRBJ2-1

DNA: TGTGCCATCAGTTTTAGCGGGGAGGGCAATGAGCAGTTCTTC
CDR3: CAISFSGEGNEQFF
D: TRBD2
size: NA
V: TRBV10-3
J: TRBJ2-1

DNA: TGTGCCAGCAGTTTCTTCAGGGGCCTCATCAGCACAGATACGCAGTATTTT
CDR3: CASSFFRGLISTDTQYF
D: NA
size: NA
V: TRBV27
J: TRBJ2-3

DNA: TGTGCCAGCAGTTTATCCGGGACAGTCAATGAGCAGTTCTTC
CDR3: CASSLSGTVNEQFF
D: TRBD1
size: NA
V: TRBV28
J: TRBJ2-1

DNA: TGCGCCAGCAGCCAAGATCCAGCGGGACACCAGAACACTGAAGCTTTCTTT
CDR3: CASSQDPAGHQNTEAFF
D: NA
size: NA
V: TRBV4-3
J: TRBJ1-1

DNA: TGCGCCAGCAGCCAACCGCGGACAGGGCAAAGCGGTGGCTACACCTTC
CDR3: CASSQPRTGQSGGYTF
D: TRBD1
size: NA
V: TRBV4-3
J: TRBJ1-2

DNA: TGTGCCAGCAGCTTAGCGGACAGGGTGAAAGATACGCAGTATTTT
CDR3: CASSLADRVKDTQYF
D: TRBD1
size: NA
V: TRBV7-6
J: TRBJ2-3

DNA: TGTGCCAGCAGCGCGGGCCCCAGCGGGGGGTTCACAGATACGCAGTATTTT
CDR3: CASSAGPSGGFTDTQYF
D: TRBD2
size: once
V: TRBV9
J: TRBJ2-3

DNA: TGTGCCAGCAGCTCGACTAGCGGGAGTACGTATACGCAGTATTTT
CDR3: CASSSTSGSTYTQYF
D: TRBD2
size: few
V: TRBV5-5
J: TRBJ2-3

DNA: TGCGCCAGCAGCTTTACAGGGGGAACCTACGAGCAGTACTTC
CDR3: CASSFTGGTYEQYF
D: TRBD1
size: NA
V: TRBV5-1
J: TRBJ2-7

DNA: TGTGCCAGCAGCGCAGGGTGGGGTTTAGAGACCCAGTACTTC
CDR3: CASSAGWGLETQYF
D: NA
size: NA
V: TRBV9
J: TRBJ2-5

DNA: TGTGCCAGCAGTCTAGCGGGAGGGGGAGATACACAGTATTTT
CDR3: CASSLAGGGDTQYF
D: TRBD2
size: NA
V: TRBV6-5
J: TRBJ2-3

DNA: TGTGCCAGCAGCCAAGATAGCAGCGGGAGTGCCTACGAGCAGTACTTC
CDR3: CASSQDSSGSAYEQYF
D: TRBD2
size: NA
V: TRBV4-2
J: TRBJ2-7

DNA: TGTGCCAGCAGGAAGACAGGGTTAAATGGCTACACCTTC
CDR3: CASRKTGLNGYTF
D: TRBD1
size: NA
V: TRBV6-5
J: TRBJ1-2

DNA: TGCGCCAGCAGCCAAGACGGGACAGCATCGGGCTATGGCTACACCTTC
CDR3: CASSQDGTASGYGYTF
D: TRBD1
size: NA
V: TRBV4-3
J: TRBJ1-2

DNA: TGTGCCACCAGCAGAGATGGCAGGGCCCGTTGGCAAGAGACCCAGTACTTC
CDR3: CATSRDGRARWQETQYF
D: NA
size: once
V: TRBV15
J: TRBJ2-5